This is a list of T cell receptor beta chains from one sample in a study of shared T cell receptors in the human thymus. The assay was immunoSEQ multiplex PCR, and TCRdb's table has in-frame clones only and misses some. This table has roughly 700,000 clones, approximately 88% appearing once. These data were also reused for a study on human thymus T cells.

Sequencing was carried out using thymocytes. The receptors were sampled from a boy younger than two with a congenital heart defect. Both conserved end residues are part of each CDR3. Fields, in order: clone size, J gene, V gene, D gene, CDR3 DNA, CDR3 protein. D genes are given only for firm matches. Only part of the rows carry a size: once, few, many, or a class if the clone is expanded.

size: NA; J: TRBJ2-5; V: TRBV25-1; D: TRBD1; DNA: TGTGCCAGCAGTGAATCTAGGGACAGGGGGCACGAGACCCAGTACTTC; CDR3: CASSESRDRGHETQYF
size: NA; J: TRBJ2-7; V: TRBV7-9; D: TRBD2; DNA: TGTGCCAGCAGCCCACCGACTAGCGGGAGAGTATACGAGCAGTACTTC; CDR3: CASSPPTSGRVYEQYF
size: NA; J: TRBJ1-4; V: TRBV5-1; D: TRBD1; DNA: TGCGCCAGCAGCGACGGGGACAGCAGGGAAAAACTGTTTTTT; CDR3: CASSDGDSREKLFF
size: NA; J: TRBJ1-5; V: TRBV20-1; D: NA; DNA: TGCAGTGCTAGGAGGGATCAGCCCCAGCATTTT; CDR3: CSARRDQPQHF
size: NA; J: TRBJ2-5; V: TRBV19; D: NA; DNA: TGTGCCAGCACAATCACAGGGGGCGGGGGGGAGACCCAGTACTTC; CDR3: CASTITGGGGETQYF
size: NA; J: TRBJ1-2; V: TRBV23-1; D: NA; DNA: TGCGCCAGCAGTCAATCACCCAGTTATGGCTACACCTTC; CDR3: CASSQSPSYGYTF
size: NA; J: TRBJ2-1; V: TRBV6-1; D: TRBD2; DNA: TGTGCCAGCAGTGCACTACTAGAGCGGGAGTTTGAGCAGTTCTTC; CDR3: CASSALLEREFEQFF
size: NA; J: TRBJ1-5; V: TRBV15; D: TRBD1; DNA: TGTGCCACCAGCGTTACAGGGGGAAGCAATCAGCCCCAGCATTTT; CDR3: CATSVTGGSNQPQHF
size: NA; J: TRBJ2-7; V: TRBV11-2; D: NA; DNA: TGTGCCAGCAGCTTAGTCGCAAGTAGGGGCTACGAGCAGTACTTC; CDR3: CASSLVASRGYEQYF
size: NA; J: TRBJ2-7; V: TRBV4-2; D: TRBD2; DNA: TGTGCCAGCAGCCATATAGGGAGGGGCGTCTACGAGCAGTACTTC; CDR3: CASSHIGRGVYEQYF
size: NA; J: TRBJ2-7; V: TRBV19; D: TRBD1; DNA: TGTGCCAGTAGTACTGGGACAGGGAGCTACGAGCAGTACTTC; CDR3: CASSTGTGSYEQYF
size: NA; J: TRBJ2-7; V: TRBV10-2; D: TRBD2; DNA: TGCGCCAGCAGTACACTAGCGGGAGTGGGCGAGCAGTACTTC; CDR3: CASSTLAGVGEQYF
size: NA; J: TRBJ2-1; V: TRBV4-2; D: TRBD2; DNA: TGTGCCAGCAGCCAATTCGGGACTAAAAACTACAATGAGCAGTTCTTC; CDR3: CASSQFGTKNYNEQFF
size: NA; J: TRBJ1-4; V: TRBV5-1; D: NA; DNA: TGCGCCAGCAGCTTGAGCCCCCGGGTGGTAGGCGAAAAACTGTTTTTT; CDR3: CASSLSPRVVGEKLFF
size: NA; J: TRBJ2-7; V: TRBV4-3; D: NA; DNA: TGCGCCAGCAGCCAGCGGACAGAGAAGACCTACGAGCAGTACTTC; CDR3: CASSQRTEKTYEQYF
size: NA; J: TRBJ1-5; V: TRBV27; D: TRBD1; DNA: TGTGCCAGCAGTTGGGGACAGGGGTATCAGCCCCAGCATTTT; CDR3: CASSWGQGYQPQHF
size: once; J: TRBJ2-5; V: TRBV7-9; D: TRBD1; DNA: TGTGCCAGCAGCCCGTGGACAGGGGTAGAGACCCAGTACTTC; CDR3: CASSPWTGVETQYF
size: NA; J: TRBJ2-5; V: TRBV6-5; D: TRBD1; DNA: TGTGCCAGCAGACCGGGACAGGGGATGGAGACCCAGTACTTC; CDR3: CASRPGQGMETQYF
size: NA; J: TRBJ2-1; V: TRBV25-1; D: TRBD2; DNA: TGTGCCAGCGCCGTAGCGGGAGGGCCCATTGAGCAGTTCTTC; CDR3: CASAVAGGPIEQFF
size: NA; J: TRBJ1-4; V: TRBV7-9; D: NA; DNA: TGTGCCAGCAGCTTGGAGGACGGGACTAATGAAAAACTGTTTTTT; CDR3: CASSLEDGTNEKLFF
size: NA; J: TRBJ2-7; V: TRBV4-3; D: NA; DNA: TGCGCCAGCAGCCGGGGACTGAACCACCCCCCCTACGAGCAGTACTTC; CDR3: CASSRGLNHPPYEQYF
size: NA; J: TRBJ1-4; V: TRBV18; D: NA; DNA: TGTGCCAGCTCACGAGGGGGTGAAAAACTGTTTTTT; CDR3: CASSRGGEKLFF
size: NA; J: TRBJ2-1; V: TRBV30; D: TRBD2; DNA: TGTGCCTGGAGTGTAGCCCCGGGACTAGCGGGACCGGACTCCTACAATGAGCAGTTCTTC; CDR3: CAWSVAPGLAGPDSYNEQFF
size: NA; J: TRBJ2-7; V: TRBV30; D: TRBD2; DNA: TGTGCCTGGTCTCGGGAGGTCTTCGCGGCCTCCTACGAGCAGTACTTC; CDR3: CAWSREVFAASYEQYF
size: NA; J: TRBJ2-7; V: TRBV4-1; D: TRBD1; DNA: TGCGCCAGCAGCCAGGACGAGACAGGGGGTACCTACGAGCAGTACTTC; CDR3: CASSQDETGGTYEQYF
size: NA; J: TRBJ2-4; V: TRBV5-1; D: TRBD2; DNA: TGCGCCAGCAGTGCGGGAGGGGGGGTAGCCAAAAACATTCAGTACTTC; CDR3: CASSAGGGVAKNIQYF
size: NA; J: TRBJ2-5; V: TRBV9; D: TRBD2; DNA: TGTGCCAGCAGCTCCACTAGCGGGAGGTTTCAGGAGACCCAGTACTTC; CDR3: CASSSTSGRFQETQYF
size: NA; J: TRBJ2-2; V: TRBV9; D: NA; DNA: TGTGCCAGCAGCGTAGAGGGGCGAGAAAGCACCGGGGAGCTGTTTTTT; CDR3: CASSVEGRESTGELFF
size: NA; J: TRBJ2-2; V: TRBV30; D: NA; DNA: TGTGCCTGGAGTGTACCAGCGGAGAACACCGGGGAGCTGTTTTTT; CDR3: CAWSVPAENTGELFF
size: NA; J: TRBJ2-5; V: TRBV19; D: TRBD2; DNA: TGTGCCAGTAGTTGTCGTAGGACTAGCGGGAGGGGAGACCAAGAGACCCAGTACTTC; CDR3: CASSCRRTSGRGDQETQYF